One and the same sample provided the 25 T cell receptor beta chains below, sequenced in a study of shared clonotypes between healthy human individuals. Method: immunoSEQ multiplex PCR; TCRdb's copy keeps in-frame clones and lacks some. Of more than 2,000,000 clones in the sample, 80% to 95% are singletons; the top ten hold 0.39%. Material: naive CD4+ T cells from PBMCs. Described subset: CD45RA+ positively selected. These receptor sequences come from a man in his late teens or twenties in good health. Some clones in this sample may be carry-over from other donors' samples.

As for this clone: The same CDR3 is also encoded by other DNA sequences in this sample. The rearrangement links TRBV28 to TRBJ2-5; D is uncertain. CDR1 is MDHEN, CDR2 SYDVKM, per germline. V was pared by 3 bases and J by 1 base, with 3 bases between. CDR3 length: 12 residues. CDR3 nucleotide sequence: TGTGCCAGCAGTTTGGCCCAAGAGACCCAGTACTTC. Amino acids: CASSLAQETQYF.

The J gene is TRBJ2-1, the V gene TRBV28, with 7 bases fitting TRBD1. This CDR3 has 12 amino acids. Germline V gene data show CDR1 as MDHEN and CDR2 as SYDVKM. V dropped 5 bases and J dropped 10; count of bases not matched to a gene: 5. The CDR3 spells CASSNDRAEQFF. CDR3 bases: TGTGCCAGCAGTAACGACAGGGCGGAGCAGTTCTTC.

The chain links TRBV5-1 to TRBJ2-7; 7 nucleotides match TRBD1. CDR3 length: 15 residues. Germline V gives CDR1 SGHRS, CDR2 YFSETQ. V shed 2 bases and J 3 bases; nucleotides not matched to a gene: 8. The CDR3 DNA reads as TGCGCCAGCAGCTTCATACCCGGGACAGTCTACGAGCAGTACTTC. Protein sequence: CASSFIPGTVYEQYF.

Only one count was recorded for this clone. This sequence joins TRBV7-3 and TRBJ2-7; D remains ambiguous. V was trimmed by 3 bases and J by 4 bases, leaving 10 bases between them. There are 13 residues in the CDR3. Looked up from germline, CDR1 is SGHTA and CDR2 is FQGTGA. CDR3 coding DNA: TGTGCCAGCAGCTTCCTAAAGGGTTACGAGCAGTACTTC. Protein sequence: CASSFLKGYEQYF.

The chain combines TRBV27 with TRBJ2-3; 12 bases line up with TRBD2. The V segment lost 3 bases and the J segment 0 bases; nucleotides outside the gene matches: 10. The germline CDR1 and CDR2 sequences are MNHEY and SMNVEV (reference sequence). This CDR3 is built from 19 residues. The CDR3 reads CASSFGASGRARSTDTQYF. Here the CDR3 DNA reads TGTGCCAGCAGTTTTGGGGCTAGCGGGAGGGCCAGGAGCACAGATACGCAGTATTTT.

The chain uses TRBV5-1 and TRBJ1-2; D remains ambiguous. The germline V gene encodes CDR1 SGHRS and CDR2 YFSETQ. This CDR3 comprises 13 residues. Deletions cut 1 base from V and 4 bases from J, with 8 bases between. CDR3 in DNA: TGCGCCAGCAGCTTGTATGGATTCTATGGCTACACCTTC. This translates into CASSLYGFYGYTF.

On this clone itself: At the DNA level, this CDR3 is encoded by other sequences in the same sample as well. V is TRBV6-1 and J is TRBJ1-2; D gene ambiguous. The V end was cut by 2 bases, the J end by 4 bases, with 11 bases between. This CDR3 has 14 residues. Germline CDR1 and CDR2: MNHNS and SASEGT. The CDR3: CASSEPGRSYGYTF. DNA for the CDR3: TGTGCCAGCAGTGAACCCGGCCGGTCCTATGGCTACACCTTC.

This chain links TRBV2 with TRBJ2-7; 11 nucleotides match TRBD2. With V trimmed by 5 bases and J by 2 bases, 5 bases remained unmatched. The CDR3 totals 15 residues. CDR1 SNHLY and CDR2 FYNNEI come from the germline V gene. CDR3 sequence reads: CASSPRTSGPYEQYF. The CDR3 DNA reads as TGTGCCAGCAGTCCCCGGACTAGCGGGCCCTACGAGCAGTACTTC.

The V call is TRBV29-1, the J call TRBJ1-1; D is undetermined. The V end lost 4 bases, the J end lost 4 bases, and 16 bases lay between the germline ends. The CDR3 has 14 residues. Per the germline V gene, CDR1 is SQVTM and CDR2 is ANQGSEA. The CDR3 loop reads CSVGRVGRATEAFF. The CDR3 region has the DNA TGCAGCGTTGGCCGAGTGGGGAGAGCCACTGAAGCTTTCTTT.

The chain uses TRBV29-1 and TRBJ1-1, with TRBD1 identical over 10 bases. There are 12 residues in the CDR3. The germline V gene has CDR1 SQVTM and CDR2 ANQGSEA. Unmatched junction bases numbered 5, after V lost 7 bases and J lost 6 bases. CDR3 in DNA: TGCAGCGGAGGGACAGGGGTAGCTGAAGCTTTCTTT. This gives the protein CSGGTGVAEAFF.

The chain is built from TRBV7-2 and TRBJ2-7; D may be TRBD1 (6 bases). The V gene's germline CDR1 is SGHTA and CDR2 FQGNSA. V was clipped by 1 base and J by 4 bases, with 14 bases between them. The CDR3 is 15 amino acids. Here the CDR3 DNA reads TGTGCCAGCAGCTTAGAGGGCAGGGGTTGGTACGAGCAGTACTTC. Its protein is CASSLEGRGWYEQYF.

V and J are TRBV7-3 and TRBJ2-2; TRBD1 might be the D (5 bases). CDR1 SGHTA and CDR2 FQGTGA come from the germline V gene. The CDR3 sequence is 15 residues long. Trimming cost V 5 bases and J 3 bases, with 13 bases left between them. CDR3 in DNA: TGTGCCAGCAGCCCGACCCGACAGTACACCGGGGAGCTGTTTTTT. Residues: CASSPTRQYTGELFF.

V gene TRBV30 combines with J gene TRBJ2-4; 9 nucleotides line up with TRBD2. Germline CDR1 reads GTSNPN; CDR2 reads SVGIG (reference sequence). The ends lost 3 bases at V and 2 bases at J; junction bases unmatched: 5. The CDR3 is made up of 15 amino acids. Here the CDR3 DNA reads TGTGCCTGGAGCGGCGGGAGGGCCTCCAAAAACATTCAGTACTTC. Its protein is CAWSGGRASKNIQYF.

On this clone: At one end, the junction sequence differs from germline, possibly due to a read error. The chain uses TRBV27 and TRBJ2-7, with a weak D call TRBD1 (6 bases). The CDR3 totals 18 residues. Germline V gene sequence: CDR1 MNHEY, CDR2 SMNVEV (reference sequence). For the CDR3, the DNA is TGTGCCAGCAGTTTATTTGGACGGGACACCCAAATCCTCTACCAGCAGTACTTC. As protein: CASSLFGRDTQILYQQYF.

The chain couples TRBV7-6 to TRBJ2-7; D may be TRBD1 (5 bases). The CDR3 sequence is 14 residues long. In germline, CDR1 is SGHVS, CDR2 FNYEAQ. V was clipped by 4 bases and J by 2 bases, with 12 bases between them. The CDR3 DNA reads TGTGCCAGCAGCTACGACCAGGGTCCCTACGAGCAGTACTTC. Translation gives CASSYDQGPYEQYF. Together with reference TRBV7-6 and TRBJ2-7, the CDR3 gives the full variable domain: GAGVSQSPRYKVTKRGQDVALRCDPISGHVSLYWYRQALGQGPEFLTYFNYEAQQDKSGLPNDRFSAERPEGSISTLTIQRTEQRDSAMYRCASSYDQGPYEQYFGPGTRLTVT.

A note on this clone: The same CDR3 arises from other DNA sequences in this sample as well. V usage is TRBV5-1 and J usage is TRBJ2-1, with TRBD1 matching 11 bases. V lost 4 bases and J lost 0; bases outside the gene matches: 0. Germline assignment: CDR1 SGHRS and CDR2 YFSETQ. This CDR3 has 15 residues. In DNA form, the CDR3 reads TGCGCCAGCAGCGGACAGGGGGCCTCCTACAATGAGCAGTTCTTC. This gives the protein CASSGQGASYNEQFF.

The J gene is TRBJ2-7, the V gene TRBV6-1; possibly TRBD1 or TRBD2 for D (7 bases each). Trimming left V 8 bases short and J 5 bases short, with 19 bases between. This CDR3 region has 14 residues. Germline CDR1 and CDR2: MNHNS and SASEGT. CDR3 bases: TGTGCCAGCGGGAGGGGGCGGTCGTCCCACGAGCAGTACTTC. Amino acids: CASGRGRSSHEQYF.

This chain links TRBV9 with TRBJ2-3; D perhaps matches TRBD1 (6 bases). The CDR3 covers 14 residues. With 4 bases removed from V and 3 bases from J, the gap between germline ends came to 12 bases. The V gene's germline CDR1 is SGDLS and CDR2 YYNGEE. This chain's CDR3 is CASSLQGVTDTQYF. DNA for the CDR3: TGTGCCAGCAGCTTACAGGGTGTAACAGATACGCAGTATTTT.

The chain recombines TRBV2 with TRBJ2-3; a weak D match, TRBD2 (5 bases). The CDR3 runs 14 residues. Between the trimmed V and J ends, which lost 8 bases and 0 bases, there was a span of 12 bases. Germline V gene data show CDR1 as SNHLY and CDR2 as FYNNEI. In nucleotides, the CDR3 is TGTGCCAGCGCCCGGACGGGGAGCACAGATACGCAGTATTTT. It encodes CASARTGSTDTQYF.

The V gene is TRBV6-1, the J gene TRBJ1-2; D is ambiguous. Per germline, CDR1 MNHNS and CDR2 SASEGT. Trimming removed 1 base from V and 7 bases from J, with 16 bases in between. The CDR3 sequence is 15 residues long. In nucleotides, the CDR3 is TGTGCCAGCAGTGAAGTTGATCGGGGTCGCGGTGGCTACACCTTC. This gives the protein CASSEVDRGRGGYTF.

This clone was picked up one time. CDR3 bases: TGTGCCAGCACGGTTACAACTTATAGCAATCAGCCCCAGCATTTT. It codes for CASTVTTYSNQPQHF. The rearrangement uses TRBV2 and TRBJ1-5; D not certain. From germline, CDR1 is SNHLY and CDR2 FYNNEI. V was trimmed by 7 bases and J by 0 bases, leaving 13 bases between them. This CDR3 has 15 amino acids.

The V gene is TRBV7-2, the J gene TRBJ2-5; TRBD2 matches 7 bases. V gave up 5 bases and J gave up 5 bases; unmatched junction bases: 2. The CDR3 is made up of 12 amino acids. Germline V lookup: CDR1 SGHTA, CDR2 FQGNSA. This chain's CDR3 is CASSRGSETQYF. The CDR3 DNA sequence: TGTGCCAGCAGCCGCGGGAGTGAGACCCAGTACTTC.

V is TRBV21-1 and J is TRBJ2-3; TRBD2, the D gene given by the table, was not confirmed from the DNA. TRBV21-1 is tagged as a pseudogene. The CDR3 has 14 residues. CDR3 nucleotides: TGTGCCAGCAGCAAAGTTTGGAGGGCAGATACGCAGTATTTT. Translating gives CASSKVWRADTQYF.

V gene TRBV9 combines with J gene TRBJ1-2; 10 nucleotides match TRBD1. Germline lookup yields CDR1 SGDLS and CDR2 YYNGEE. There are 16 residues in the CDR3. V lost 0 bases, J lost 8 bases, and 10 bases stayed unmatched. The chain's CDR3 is CASSVEGRQGAAGYTF. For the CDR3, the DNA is TGTGCCAGCAGCGTAGAAGGGAGACAGGGGGCCGCGGGCTACACCTTC.

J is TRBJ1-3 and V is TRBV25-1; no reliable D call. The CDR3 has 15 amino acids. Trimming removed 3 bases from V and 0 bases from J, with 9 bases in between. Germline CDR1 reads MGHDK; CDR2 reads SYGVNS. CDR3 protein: CASSDAVDSGNTIYF. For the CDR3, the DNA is TGTGCCAGCAGTGACGCGGTCGACTCTGGAAACACCATATATTTT.